These 29 T cell receptor beta chains were all obtained from the same sample, sequenced in a study of shared clonotypes between healthy human individuals. Using immunoSEQ multiplex PCR, the repertoire was profiled, and TCRdb retains in-frame clones only, with some absent. The sample yields roughly 2.1 million clones, 85% to 95% seen once. As defined, naive CD8 cells were CD45RO-negative and positively selected for CCR7, with terminally differentiated effector memory CD45RA+ cells excluded. The sequenced sample consisted of naive CD8+ T cells from PBMCs. These receptors were obtained from a young man in good health. Some clones in this sample may be carry-over from other donors' samples.

The J gene is TRBJ2-7, the V gene TRBV19; TRBD2 might be the D (6 bases). V was shortened by 3 bases and J by 2 bases, with 14 bases between the two germline ends. The CDR3 totals 15 residues. The V gene's germline CDR1 is LNHDA and CDR2 SQIVND (reference sequence). The CDR3 is CASSMGLNSAYEQYF. CDR3 DNA sequence: TGTGCCAGTAGTATGGGACTTAATAGCGCCTACGAGCAGTACTTC.

The gene calls are TRBV10-3 and TRBJ2-3; D might be TRBD1 (6 bases). V gave up 2 bases and J gave up 3 bases, with 9 bases separating them. Germline CDR1 is ENHRY and CDR2 is SYGVKD. CDR3 length: 14 amino acids. This CDR3 is CAISEGGWTDTQYF. The CDR3 DNA reads as TGTGCCATCAGTGAGGGGGGCTGGACAGATACGCAGTATTTT.

This chain joins TRBV9 and TRBJ1-1; D is ambiguous. Per the germline V gene, CDR1 is SGDLS and CDR2 is YYNGEE. The V end was cut by 0 bases, the J end by 4 bases, with 16 bases between. The length of the CDR3 is 16 residues. CDR3 amino acids: CASSVALGKAGTEAFF. CDR3 nucleotide sequence: TGTGCCAGCAGCGTAGCTTTGGGGAAGGCTGGCACTGAAGCTTTCTTT.

The chain has TRBV7-8 and TRBJ1-2, with D uncertain. The CDR3 runs 13 residues. Per the germline V gene, CDR1 is SGHVS and CDR2 is FQNEAQ. Trimming removed 0 bases from V and 4 bases from J, with 6 bases in between. CDR3: CASSLAVAYGYTF. DNA of the CDR3: TGTGCCAGCAGCTTAGCCGTCGCCTATGGCTACACCTTC. The full variable domain, with the rest looked up from reference TRBV7-8 and TRBJ1-2, is GAGVSQSPRYKVAKRGQDVALRCDPISGHVSLFWYQQALGQGPEFLTYFQNEAQLDKSGLPSDRFFAERPEGSVSTLKIQRTQQEDSAVYLCASSLAVAYGYTFGSGTRLTVV.

The chain joins TRBV25-1 to TRBJ1-2; D is uncertain. This CDR3 is built from 13 residues. Germline V CDR1 and CDR2: MGHDK, SYGVNS. V lost 6 bases and J 2 bases, leaving 10 bases between the germline ends. CDR3 sequence: CASRMDENYGYTF. CDR3 sequence (DNA): TGTGCCAGCAGAATGGACGAGAACTATGGCTACACCTTC.

The chain employs TRBV10-1 and TRBJ2-2; TRBD1 matches at 10 bases. The CDR3 covers 15 residues. Germline-derived CDR1 and CDR2 are WNHNN and SYGVQD (reference sequence). With 6 bases clipped from V and 5 bases from J, the junction kept 6 bases outside the gene matches. CDR3 loop: CASSQTGGATGELFF. The CDR3 region has the DNA TGCGCCAGCAGCCAGACAGGGGGCGCGACCGGGGAGCTGTTTTTT.

This clone was seen just once. V is TRBV6-6 and J is TRBJ2-5, with D hard to call. CDR3 length: 15 residues. CDR1 MNHNY and CDR2 SVGAGI come from the germline V gene (reference sequence). The V gene lost 6 bases and the J gene lost 9 bases, with 23 bases spanning the gap. CDR3: CASRKKPGKKMAQYF. CDR3 nucleotide sequence: TGTGCCAGCAGGAAAAAACCTGGGAAAAAAATGGCCCAGTACTTC.

The chain uses TRBV19 and TRBJ1-4; no reliable D call. The germline V gene has CDR1 LNHDA and CDR2 SQIVND (reference sequence). V was pared by 4 bases and J by 7 bases, with 13 bases between. The CDR3 length is 14 residues. CDR3 region: CASSRLPDGEKLFF. CDR3 DNA sequence: TGTGCCAGTAGTAGACTCCCGGATGGTGAAAAACTGTTTTTT.

In regard to this clone: Other nucleotide sequences in the sample specify the same CDR3. The chain employs TRBV27 and TRBJ2-7, with D possibly matching TRBD2 (6 bases). CDR1 and CDR2 (germline): MNHEY, SMNVEV (reference sequence). The CDR3 totals 14 residues. V lost 2 bases, J lost 3 bases, and 11 bases lay in between. The CDR3 DNA follows: TGTGCCAGCAGTTTAGGAGGGGCCCTCTACGAGCAGTACTTC. Residues: CASSLGGALYEQYF.

This chain joins TRBV7-8 and TRBJ2-5; D may be TRBD2 (6 bases). The V gene lost 4 bases and the J gene lost 2 bases, with 11 bases spanning the gap. This CDR3 is 14 amino acids long. CDR1 and CDR2 (germline): SGHVS, FQNEAQ. The CDR3 sequence is CASSSRDFQETQYF. As DNA, the CDR3 is TGTGCCAGCAGCTCCCGGGACTTTCAAGAGACCCAGTACTTC.

This clone was counted a single time. The chain couples TRBV27 to TRBJ2-7; D remains unclear. Germline-derived CDR1 and CDR2 are MNHEY and SMNVEV (reference sequence). CDR3 length equals 15 residues. Trimming stripped 5 bases from V and 5 bases from J, with 19 bases between. The CDR3 region is CASSPSGSRQDEQYF. CDR3 in DNA: TGTGCCAGCAGTCCCTCTGGGTCTAGGCAAGACGAGCAGTACTTC.

The CDR3 DNA sequence: TGCAGCTCAGCAGGCGGGAATTTCTACAATGAGCAGTTCTTC. Protein sequence: CSSAGGNFYNEQFF. The V and J genes are TRBV29-1 and TRBJ2-1, with a tentative D call TRBD2 (6 bases). CDR3 length: 14 residues. V gave up 8 bases and J gave up 3 bases, with 17 bases separating them. CDR1 and CDR2 from the germline V gene are SQVTM and ANQGSEA.

The chain employs TRBV5-8 and TRBJ2-1; the D gene could be TRBD1 or TRBD2 (5 bases each). Germline lookup yields CDR1 SGHTS and CDR2 YDEGEE. The ends were cut back, 1 base at V and 0 bases at J, with 11 bases in the middle. The CDR3 has 16 amino acids. CDR3 sequence: CASSLIAGSSYNEQFF. CDR3 DNA: TGTGCCAGCAGCTTGATAGCAGGGAGCTCCTACAATGAGCAGTTCTTC.

In regard to this clone: Other DNA sequences in the same sample also yield this CDR3. The chain is built from TRBV28 and TRBJ2-7; a weak D match, TRBD2 (6 bases). Looked up from germline, CDR1 is MDHEN and CDR2 is SYDVKM. V was pared by 3 bases and J by 1 base, with 7 bases between. CDR3 length equals 13 residues. The CDR3 protein is CASSLEGSYEQYF. In DNA, the CDR3 is TGTGCCAGCAGTTTGGAGGGATCCTACGAGCAGTACTTC.

The chain links TRBV7-9 to TRBJ2-7, with TRBD1 matching 7 bases. Germline loops: CDR1 SEHNR, CDR2 FQNEAQ (reference sequence). V was clipped by 5 bases and J by 6 bases; unmatched bases: 4. The CDR3 is 12 residues long. The CDR3 bases are TGTGCCAGCAGCCAGACAGGGCCCGAGCAGTACTTC. Its protein product is CASSQTGPEQYF. The complete variable domain, with remaining parts taken from reference TRBV7-9 and TRBJ2-7, reads DTGVSQNPRHKITKRGQNVTFRCDPISEHNRLYWYRQTLGQGPEFLTYFQNEAQLEKSRLLSDRFSAERPKGSFSTLEIQRTEQGDSAMYLCASSQTGPEQYFGPGTRLTVT.

The rearrangement uses TRBV19 and TRBJ1-4; D is uncertain. The V end lost 7 bases, the J end lost 0 bases, and 6 bases lay between the germline ends. The CDR3 is made up of 13 amino acids. Germline V gene data show CDR1 as LNHDA and CDR2 as SQIVND (reference sequence). For the CDR3, the DNA is TGTGCCAGTATGGCCCCAACTAATGAAAAACTGTTTTTT. Translation gives CASMAPTNEKLFF.

This chain uses TRBV19 with TRBJ2-7; 7 bases agree with TRBD1. The J segment lost 2 bases and the V segment lost 9 bases, leaving 10 bases of the junction unmatched. The CDR3 is 14 residues long. The germline V gene has CDR1 LNHDA and CDR2 SQIVND (reference sequence). The CDR3 DNA follows: TGTGCCAGCCACCACCGGGACAGTCCCTACGAGCAGTACTTC. It encodes CASHHRDSPYEQYF.

This chain joins TRBV27 and TRBJ2-2; 7 bases are shared with TRBD1. This CDR3 is 17 amino acids long. The V and J ends lost 5 bases and 0 bases, in that order; junction bases with no gene match: 9. Germline CDR1 MNHEY, CDR2 SMNVEV (reference sequence). This CDR3 is CASSVTAGTANTGELFF. DNA of the CDR3: TGTGCCAGCAGTGTTACCGCCGGGACAGCGAACACCGGGGAGCTGTTTTTT.

The count of this clone is one. V is TRBV5-3 and J is TRBJ2-5; TRBD2 matches 10 bases. TRBV5-3 carries the ORF label, with uncertain function. V lost 0 bases to trimming and J lost 5 bases; unmatched junction nucleotides: 25. The CDR3 spans 22 residues. CDR3 in DNA: TGTGCCAGAAGCTTGGAGCGGGAGGGCCTCGTTGGTTTTCCCAGGAGGGCGGAGACCCAGTACTTC. Protein sequence: CARSLEREGLVGFPRRAETQYF.

The chain couples TRBV29-1 to TRBJ2-3, with 9 bases aligning to TRBD2. Trimming at V came to 4 bases and at J to 0 bases, leaving 11 bases not matched to a gene. Germline V gives CDR1 SQVTM, CDR2 ANQGSEA. The CDR3 length is 17 residues. The CDR3 spells CSVVAGLAGISTDTQYF. The CDR3 nucleotides are TGCAGCGTTGTGGCAGGCCTAGCGGGGATTAGCACAGATACGCAGTATTTT.

This clone was seen a few times. The germline gene is not matched at one end of the junction; a read error may be the cause. The chain couples TRBV5-6 to TRBJ1-1, with no clear D. Germline V gives CDR1 SGHDT, CDR2 YYEEEE. The CDR3 consists of 12 residues. CDR3 DNA sequence: TGTGCCAGCAGATTGGGGAACACTGAAGCTTTCTTT. The encoded protein is CASRLGNTEAFF.

V gene TRBV6-4 combines with J gene TRBJ2-7; D is unresolved. The V end was cut by 0 bases, the J end by 0 bases, with 15 bases between. Germline loops: CDR1 MRHNA, CDR2 SNTAGT. The CDR3 extends over 17 amino acids. CDR3 nucleotides: TGTGCCAGCAGTGACTCCATCGTTAGGGCGAGCTCCTACGAGCAGTACTTC. Its protein is CASSDSIVRASSYEQYF.

This sequence joins TRBV13 and TRBJ2-7, with D possibly TRBD1 on 6 matching bases. This CDR3 has 13 amino acids. The V end was cut by 4 bases, the J end by 2 bases, with 9 bases between. Germline CDR1 is PRHDT and CDR2 is FYEKMQ (reference sequence). The CDR3 region is CASSSDSTYEQYF. The DNA for the CDR3 is TGTGCCAGCAGCTCGGACAGTACCTACGAGCAGTACTTC.

As concerns this clone: In the same sample, other DNA sequences code for this CDR3. The chain has TRBV11-2 and TRBJ1-1; D gene ambiguous. This CDR3 has 13 amino acids. V lost 1 base and J lost 0, with 3 bases in between. Germline V gene sequence: CDR1 SGHAT, CDR2 FQNNGV. The CDR3 spells CASSLVVNTEAFF. The CDR3 nucleotides read TGTGCCAGCAGCTTAGTTGTGAACACTGAAGCTTTCTTT.

V usage is TRBV7-9 and J usage is TRBJ2-1; D is perhaps TRBD2 (5 bases). Deletions cut 5 bases from V and 6 bases from J, with 20 bases between. This CDR3 contains 16 residues. Germline CDR1 reads SEHNR; CDR2 reads FQNEAQ (reference sequence). This CDR3 reads CASSQEVFSRRNEQFF. Here the CDR3 DNA reads TGTGCCAGCAGCCAGGAGGTGTTTTCTCGACGCAATGAGCAGTTCTTC.

Note on this clone: Other DNA sequences in this sample translate to the same CDR3. The gene calls are TRBV2 and TRBJ2-1; 12 nucleotides agree with TRBD2. Germline V gene lookup returns CDR1 SNHLY and CDR2 FYNNEI. Trimming removed 4 bases from V and 0 bases from J; junction bases left unmatched: 4. This CDR3 has 17 residues. This CDR3 is CASSGGLAGSSYNEQFF. The CDR3 DNA reads as TGTGCCAGCAGTGGGGGACTAGCGGGTTCCTCCTACAATGAGCAGTTCTTC.

The J gene is TRBJ2-7, the V gene TRBV9; TRBD2 aligns across 8 bases. This CDR3 spans 15 amino acids. V gave up 1 base and J gave up 6 bases; unmatched junction bases: 9. Germline loops: CDR1 SGDLS, CDR2 YYNGEE. The CDR3 DNA is TGTGCCAGCAGCGTATCAGCGGGAGTTGGTCTCGAGCAGTACTTC. This translates into CASSVSAGVGLEQYF. The variable domain in full, completed from reference TRBV9 and TRBJ2-7, reads DSGVTQTPKHLITATGQRVTLRCSPRSGDLSVYWYQQSLDQGLQFLIQYYNGEERAKGNILERFSAQQFPDLHSELNLSSLELGDSALYFCASSVSAGVGLEQYFGPGTRLTVT.

The genes are TRBV10-3 and TRBJ1-2, with TRBD1 matching 10 bases. The CDR3 length is 14 residues. V shed 6 bases and J 6 bases; nucleotides not matched to a gene: 7. The germline gives CDR1 ENHRY, CDR2 SYGVKD. The CDR3 spells CAIRPGQGTDGYTF. DNA of the CDR3: TGTGCCATCAGGCCGGGACAGGGGACGGATGGCTACACCTTC.

The chain uses TRBV7-9 and TRBJ1-2, with D possibly being TRBD1 (6 bases). V shed 1 base and J shed 3 bases, with 15 bases lying between them. The length of the CDR3 is 16 residues. Germline-derived CDR1 and CDR2 are SEHNR and FQNEAQ (reference sequence). The CDR3 is CASSLELTGTDYGYTF. For the CDR3, the DNA is TGTGCCAGCAGCTTAGAGTTAACAGGGACTGACTATGGCTACACCTTC.